The present entry profiles one TCR beta chain with its context. The sample originates from a study of blood T cell repertoires in COVID-19. Study at large: Both acute and convalescent COVID-19 samples were obtained from the United States, Italy and Spain. From T cells, B-cell-depleted T cells, or PBMCs came the material, which was cDNA or gDNA.

Per the study methods: Reference gene primers were amplified, and this amplification served to estimate nucleated cell counts. Sequencing used immunoSEQ multiplex PCR; TCRdb keeps in-frame clones, though not all of them. The DNA gave D and trimming, while V, J and clone size come from that table. This sample has roughly 60,000 clones, with just under 80% found just once. The germline V gene has CDR1 MDHEN and CDR2 SYDVKM. Trimming removed 5 bases at V and 11 bases at J, with 18 bases between. The length of the CDR3 is 13 residues. The sample consisted of peripheral blood. The receptor comes from a human donor in a cohort sampled during active COVID-19. The chain recombines TRBV28 with TRBJ1-1, with D possibly TRBD1 on 6 matching bases. DNA for the CDR3: TGTGCCAGCAGTACCAGACAGGTCGGTAGGGCTTTCTTT. Encoded protein: CASSTRQVGRAFF.